This TCR beta chain was recovered during a study of blood T cell repertoires in COVID-19. At the level of the study: Samples representing acute and convalescent COVID-19 were sourced from the United States, Italy and Spain.

Germline lookup yields CDR1 MNHNY and CDR2 SVGAGI (reference sequence). Germline trimming cut 0 bases from V and 9 bases from J; bases unmatched to any gene: 3. This CDR3 is 13 amino acids long. Sequencing was performed with immunoSEQ multiplex PCR; in TCRdb, only in-frame clones are kept and a portion is missing. The sample shows some 530,000 clones, 75% to 90% of them seen only once. Before being deemed recovered, Cohort 3 donors had two negative PCRs, clearance, or symptom resolution. The V call is TRBV6-6, the J call TRBJ1-2, with 8 bases aligning to TRBD1. The specimen sequenced was PBMCs or T cells enriched from blood (not recorded which). The sequence derives from an older woman who had recovered from COVID-19. As DNA, the CDR3 is TGTGCCAGCAGTTACTCGACAGGGGTGAGCTACACCTTC. Its protein product is CASSYSTGVSYTF.